A selection of T cell receptor beta chains follows, all from one sample in a study of CD8 T cells in Susac syndrome. Each CDR3 protein is one row after TCRdb ran MiXCR on the immunoSEQ multiplex PCR reads. The repertoire holds fewer than 200,000 distinct CDR3 sequences, with under 95% as singletons. The sample was CD4+ T cells from PBMCs. The receptors originated from a human donor with Susac syndrome. Each CDR3 is given with its conserved first and last residue. A D gene is named only where the DNA matches it firmly. A clone size is listed for some rows: how often the clone was seen (once, few, many), or a class if it is expanded.

d_gene: .
abundance: .
j_gene: TRBJ2-1
v_gene: TRBV7-2
len: 14
CDR3nt: TGTGCCAGCAGCTTTAGGTTGACAGACAATGAGCAGTTCTTC
CDR3aa: CASSFRLTDNEQFF

d_gene: .
abundance: .
j_gene: TRBJ2-7
v_gene: TRBV4-2
len: 15
CDR3nt: TGTGCCAGCAGCCAGCCGATTCCCCTTGGGTACGAGCAGTACTTC
CDR3aa: CASSQPIPLGYEQYF

d_gene: .
abundance: .
j_gene: TRBJ2-6
v_gene: TRBV11-1
len: 21
CDR3nt: TGTGCCAGCAGCTTAGCGAAGGTGTGGGGCAGGGGCTCGTCAGGGGCCAACGTCCTGACTTTC
CDR3aa: CASSLAKVWGRGSSGANVLTF

d_gene: TRBD1
abundance: .
j_gene: TRBJ1-4
v_gene: TRBV20-1
len: 12
CDR3nt: TGCAGTGCCAACCCGGGACAGGGTAAACTGTTTTTT
CDR3aa: CSANPGQGKLFF

d_gene: .
abundance: .
j_gene: TRBJ2-3
v_gene: TRBV4-3
len: 13
CDR3nt: TGCGCCAGCAGCCGCGTGTTGTACGATACGCAGTATTTT
CDR3aa: CASSRVLYDTQYF

d_gene: .
abundance: once
j_gene: TRBJ1-1
v_gene: TRBV20-1
len: 13
CDR3nt: TGCAGTGCTAGGGGGGACGCCAACACTGAAGCTTTCTTT
CDR3aa: CSARGDANTEAFF

d_gene: TRBD1
abundance: .
j_gene: TRBJ2-7
v_gene: TRBV6-6
len: 15
CDR3nt: TGTGCCAGCAGTTATACGGGACAGGGTGGCTACGAGCAGTACTTC
CDR3aa: CASSYTGQGGYEQYF

d_gene: .
abundance: .
j_gene: TRBJ2-1
v_gene: TRBV11-3
len: 13
CDR3nt: TGTGCCAGCAGCACCGGGGTCGGCAATGAGCAGTTCTTC
CDR3aa: CASSTGVGNEQFF

d_gene: .
abundance: .
j_gene: TRBJ2-4
v_gene: TRBV7-2
len: 14
CDR3nt: TGTGCCAGCAGCTTAGCACATACCAAAAACATTCAGTACTTC
CDR3aa: CASSLAHTKNIQYF

d_gene: .
abundance: .
j_gene: TRBJ2-7
v_gene: TRBV21-1
len: 18
CDR3nt: TGTGCCAGCAGCAAAGCGCTTTGTAGGGCAGGGGGCGGGTACGAGCAGTACTTC
CDR3aa: CASSKALCRAGGGYEQYF

d_gene: .
abundance: .
j_gene: TRBJ2-5
v_gene: TRBV3-1
len: 13
CDR3nt: TGTGCCAGCAGCCAATATACAGGGGAGACCCAGTACTTC
CDR3aa: CASSQYTGETQYF

d_gene: .
abundance: .
j_gene: TRBJ2-3
v_gene: TRBV12-3/TRBV12-4
len: 16
CDR3nt: TGTGCCAGCAGTTTCCAGAGGGGCAGGAGCACAGATACGCAGTATTTT
CDR3aa: CASSFQRGRSTDTQYF

d_gene: .
abundance: .
j_gene: TRBJ2-1
v_gene: TRBV29-1
len: 14
CDR3nt: TGCAGCGTCTTAGCGTTTAGCTCCTACAATGAGCAGTTCTTC
CDR3aa: CSVLAFSSYNEQFF

d_gene: .
abundance: few
j_gene: TRBJ1-2
v_gene: TRBV6-2/TRBV6-3
len: 13
CDR3nt: TGTGCCAGCAGCCCCGATGGGTACTATGGCTACACCTTC
CDR3aa: CASSPDGYYGYTF

d_gene: .
abundance: .
j_gene: TRBJ2-2
v_gene: TRBV20-1
len: 13
CDR3nt: TGCAGTGCTAGTTTCTCAGGCACCGGGGAGCTGTTTTTT
CDR3aa: CSASFSGTGELFF

d_gene: .
abundance: .
j_gene: TRBJ2-7
v_gene: TRBV3-1
len: 16
CDR3nt: TGTGCCAGCAGCCAAGTCTGGGGAGTTGGCCCCTACGAGCAGTACTTC
CDR3aa: CASSQVWGVGPYEQYF

d_gene: .
abundance: .
j_gene: TRBJ2-3
v_gene: TRBV29-1
len: 13
CDR3nt: TGCAGCGTTGACGAGGGGGGGCTCGATACGCAGTATTTT
CDR3aa: CSVDEGGLDTQYF

d_gene: .
abundance: .
j_gene: TRBJ1-6
v_gene: TRBV5-1
len: 15
CDR3nt: TGCGCCAGCAGCTCCGAGGGGCGCATTAATTCACCCCTCCACTTT
CDR3aa: CASSSEGRINSPLHF

d_gene: .
abundance: .
j_gene: TRBJ1-2
v_gene: TRBV29-1
len: 12
CDR3nt: TGCAGCGTTGGGGCCTCCTCGGGTGGCTACACCTTC
CDR3aa: CSVGASSGGYTF

d_gene: TRBD2
abundance: once
j_gene: TRBJ2-7
v_gene: TRBV29-1
len: 15
CDR3nt: TGCAGCGTTGAACTCCCAGGCGGGGGGGATCGCGAGCAGTACTTC
CDR3aa: CSVELPGGGDREQYF

d_gene: .
abundance: .
j_gene: TRBJ1-1
v_gene: TRBV28
len: 13
CDR3nt: TGTGCCAGCAGCACCGACGCGGGCACTGAAGCTTTCTTT
CDR3aa: CASSTDAGTEAFF